Listed here are 11 T cell receptor beta chains from one sample, sequenced in a study of cytomegalovirus exposure and HLA in healthy donors. TCRdb's copy holds only in-frame clones and misses some; the assay was immunoSEQ multiplex PCR. The data hold 200,000 or so clones, with approximately 88% observed a single time. Sequenced input: PBMCs. All receptors derive from a young man in good health and CMV-seropositive.

The chain links TRBV27 to TRBJ2-3; 9 bases map to TRBD2. Germline V CDR1 and CDR2: MNHEY, SMNVEV (reference sequence). V lost 11 bases, J lost 5 bases, and 11 bases stayed unmatched. CDR3 length: 14 amino acids. CDR3 amino acids: CACRRGRAIDTQYF. The CDR3 DNA reads as TGTGCCTGCCGTCGCGGGAGGGCCATAGATACGCAGTATTTT.

The rearrangement uses TRBV15 and TRBJ2-7; 13 bases agree with TRBD2. This CDR3 comprises 18 residues. Germline V gene lookup returns CDR1 LNHNV and CDR2 YYDKDF (reference sequence). J lost 2 bases, V lost 2 bases, and 9 bases had no gene match. CDR3 nucleotides: TGTGCCACCAGCAGAACTAACTGGGGGACTAGCGGGACCTACGAGCAGTACTTC. This sequence encodes CATSRTNWGTSGTYEQYF.

The chain is built from TRBV7-8 and TRBJ2-1; TRBD2 is a possible D gene (5 bases). With 2 bases removed from V and 6 bases from J, the gap between germline ends came to 14 bases. CDR3 length: 15 amino acids. Germline V gene data show CDR1 as SGHVS and CDR2 as FQNEAQ. Here the CDR3 reads CASSLWRLLGNEQFF. Here the CDR3 DNA reads TGTGCCAGCAGCTTATGGCGCCTACTAGGCAATGAGCAGTTCTTC.

The chain employs TRBV29-1 and TRBJ2-7, with D tentatively TRBD1 (6 bases). There are 11 residues in the CDR3. With 5 bases removed from V and 4 bases from J, the gap between germline ends came to 9 bases. Germline loops: CDR1 SQVTM, CDR2 ANQGSEA. CDR3 loop: CSVIGQYEQYF. Here the CDR3 DNA reads TGCAGCGTTATCGGACAGTACGAGCAGTACTTC.

V gene TRBV19 combines with J gene TRBJ2-7, with 7 bases that match TRBD1. This CDR3 region has 15 residues. The trim removed 1 base at V and 6 bases at J, leaving 9 bases unmatched. Germline V lookup: CDR1 LNHDA, CDR2 SQIVND (reference sequence). For the CDR3, the DNA is TGTGCCAGTAGTATAGCACCGGGACAGAAGCTCGAGCAGTACTTC. Translated, it gives CASSIAPGQKLEQYF.

The chain joins TRBV28 to TRBJ2-1; 11 nucleotides align to TRBD1. The V segment lost 3 bases and the J segment 6 bases; nucleotides outside the gene matches: 10. Germline CDR1 MDHEN, CDR2 SYDVKM. This CDR3 has 17 amino acids. CDR3 amino acids: CASSFAGQGANVNEQFF. DNA of the CDR3: TGTGCCAGCAGTTTCGCAGGACAGGGGGCGAATGTCAATGAGCAGTTCTTC.

The rearrangement links TRBV30 to TRBJ2-7; TRBD2 matches at 16 bases. Losses at the gene ends were 3 bases for V and 4 bases for J; bases not matched to a gene: 6. Germline V CDR1 and CDR2: GTSNPN, SVGIG (reference sequence). CDR3 length equals 16 residues. The CDR3 region is CAWSPGLAGGPYEQYF. In nucleotides, the CDR3 is TGTGCCTGGAGCCCGGGACTAGCGGGAGGGCCGTACGAGCAGTACTTC.

CDR3 sequence reads: CASSETVGQGNEKLFF. The CDR3 bases are TGTGCCAGCAGTGAAACAGTGGGACAGGGGAATGAAAAACTGTTTTTT. The chain is built from TRBV6-1 and TRBJ1-4; TRBD1 aligns across 10 bases. Germline V CDR1 and CDR2: MNHNS, SASEGT. The length of the CDR3 is 16 residues. Unmatched junction bases numbered 5, after V lost 2 bases and J lost 5 bases.

The rearrangement joins TRBV28 to TRBJ2-5; 7 positions match TRBD1. V shed 1 base and J 3 bases; nucleotides not matched to a gene: 14. Germline CDR1 and CDR2: MDHEN and SYDVKM. The CDR3 spans 18 residues. In DNA form, the CDR3 reads TGTGCCAGCAGTTTATTCCTCTGGGACAGTCCTATTAAAGAGACCCAGTACTTC. It codes for CASSLFLWDSPIKETQYF.

The V and J genes are TRBV10-1 and TRBJ2-7; TRBD2 is a possible D gene (5 bases). The length of the CDR3 is 15 residues. Germline V gives CDR1 WNHNN, CDR2 SYGVQD (reference sequence). With 9 bases removed from V and 1 base from J, the gap between germline ends came to 19 bases. Here the CDR3 reads CARSFRTLGSYEQYF. CDR3 in DNA: TGCGCCAGAAGTTTTAGGACTCTTGGGTCCTACGAGCAGTACTTC.

Points on this clone: Additional DNA sequences in this sample encode the identical CDR3. The gene calls are TRBV5-1 and TRBJ2-5, with TRBD2 matching over 11 bases. The CDR3 extends over 14 amino acids. Looked up from germline, CDR1 is SGHRS and CDR2 is YFSETQ. V lost 4 bases, J lost 4 bases, and 3 bases stayed unmatched. The CDR3 here is CASSLGLAGETQYF. CDR3 nucleotide sequence: TGCGCCAGCAGCCTTGGACTAGCGGGAGAGACCCAGTACTTC.